The 26 T cell receptor beta chains below were found in one sample sequenced in a study of blood T cell repertoires in COVID-19. Here immunoSEQ multiplex PCR was the method, and the copy in TCRdb shows in-frame clones only, minus some. Altogether about 44,000 clones are present, 89% being singletons, with the ten largest covering about 16%. Sequencing was done on a sample of peripheral blood. Receptors were obtained from a man between 65 and 80 years old with active COVID-19.

This sequence joins TRBV7-2 and TRBJ2-7, with 9 positions matching TRBD2. Trimming cost V 5 bases and J 9 bases; bases outside gene matches: 8. CDR3 size: 13 residues. The germline V gene encodes CDR1 SGHTA and CDR2 FQGNSA. CDR3 in DNA: TGTGCCAGCAGCACCGGGACTAGCCGGGCGCAGTACTTC. This translates into CASSTGTSRAQYF.

V and J are TRBV5-1 and TRBJ1-6; TRBD1 agrees at 9 bases. Germline-derived CDR1 and CDR2 are SGHRS and YFSETQ. V lost 4 bases and J lost 5; bases outside the gene matches: 7. The CDR3 totals 16 residues. CDR3 DNA sequence: TGCGCCAGCAGCCTAATTGGACAGGGGAATAATTCACCCCTCCACTTT. Amino acids: CASSLIGQGNNSPLHF.

J is TRBJ1-1 and V is TRBV9; weak D call: TRBD1 (5 bases). This CDR3 spans 15 amino acids. The germline V and J ends were trimmed by 4 bases and 5 bases, with 18 bases remaining between them. Germline V gene sequence: CDR1 SGDLS, CDR2 YYNGEE. The CDR3 region is CASSSHVGGGTEAFF. CDR3 nucleotide sequence: TGTGCCAGCAGCTCCCACGTTGGGGGAGGGACTGAAGCTTTCTTT. The variable domain in full, with the rest retrieved from reference TRBV9 and TRBJ1-1, is DSGVTQTPKHLITATGQRVTLRCSPRSGDLSVYWYQQSLDQGLQFLIQYYNGEERAKGNILERFSAQQFPDLHSELNLSSLELGDSALYFCASSSHVGGGTEAFFGQGTRLTVV.

The chain combines TRBV7-9 with TRBJ1-3; possible D gene TRBD1, 6 bases. V was trimmed by 1 base and J by 7 bases, leaving 11 bases between them. This CDR3 has 14 amino acids. Germline CDR1 and CDR2: SEHNR and FQNEAQ (reference sequence). In nucleotides, the CDR3 is TGTGCCAGCAGCTTAGGGCAGGGGAAGAACACCATATATTTT. Translated: CASSLGQGKNTIYF.

This clone appeared a few times. The chain is built from TRBV13 and TRBJ2-7, with D unclear. This CDR3 has 14 amino acids. Germline assignment: CDR1 PRHDT and CDR2 FYEKMQ (reference sequence). Trimming cost V 0 bases and J 2 bases, with 8 bases left between them. The CDR3 reads CASSLGQSTYEQYF. CDR3 bases: TGTGCCAGCAGCTTAGGACAGTCGACCTACGAGCAGTACTTC.

The chain combines TRBV9 with TRBJ2-1; maybe TRBD1 (6 bases). Germline assignment: CDR1 SGDLS and CDR2 YYNGEE. Trimming cost V 3 bases and J 1 base, with 17 bases left between them. The CDR3 has 17 amino acids. The CDR3 region has the DNA TGTGCCAGCAGCGGGATTACGGACAGATTATCCTACAATGAGCAGTTCTTC. As protein: CASSGITDRLSYNEQFF.

In nucleotides, the CDR3 is TGTGCCAGCAGGAACAGACAGGGGACCACAGATACGCAGTATTTT. Translating gives CASRNRQGTTDTQYF. The gene calls are TRBV5-4 and TRBJ2-3; 8 bases are a match to TRBD1. Germline CDR1 SGHNT, CDR2 YYREEE (reference sequence). V lost 5 bases, J lost 2 bases, and 7 bases stayed unmatched. This CDR3 is 15 amino acids long.

The rearrangement uses TRBV6-2 or TRBV6-3 and TRBJ2-7; TRBD2 might be the D (6 bases). Trimming removed 3 bases at V and 2 bases at J, with 14 bases between. CDR1 and CDR2 (germline): MNHEY, SVGEGT. CDR3 size: 15 residues. This CDR3 reads CASSYHSGTPYEQYF. The DNA of the CDR3 is TGTGCCAGCAGTTATCATAGCGGAACCCCCTACGAGCAGTACTTC.

To note about this clone: The same CDR3 is also encoded by other DNA sequences in this sample. CDR3 amino acids: CASTKTGGHEKLFF. DNA for the CDR3: TGTGCCAGCACCAAGACAGGGGGCCACGAAAAACTGTTTTTT. This chain connects TRBV7-4 to TRBJ1-4, with 10 bases that match TRBD1. After removal of 7 bases from V and 8 bases from J, the junction contained 7 bases not matched to a gene. CDR1 and CDR2 from the germline V gene are SGHVT and SQSDAQ. The CDR3 contains 14 residues.

This clone was found once. This chain links TRBV6-5 with TRBJ2-7; D might be TRBD1 (6 bases). With 5 bases removed from V and 2 bases from J, the gap between germline ends came to 16 bases. Germline CDR1 reads MNHEY; CDR2 reads SVGAGI. This CDR3 has 15 amino acids. For the CDR3, the DNA is TGTGCCAGCAGTAAGACAGGCCCTAGGGCCTACGAGCAGTACTTC. Its protein product is CASSKTGPRAYEQYF.

The rearrangement uses TRBV9 and TRBJ2-3; TRBD2 aligns across 8 bases. CDR1 and CDR2 (germline): SGDLS, YYNGEE. After removal of 4 bases from V and 8 bases from J, the junction contained 15 bases not matched to a gene. This CDR3 comprises 16 residues. The CDR3 DNA reads TGTGCCAGCAGCCCAGAAGCGGGGGCCTTTGGGGGTACGCAGTATTTT. Translated: CASSPEAGAFGGTQYF.

This rearrangement joins TRBV7-2 to TRBJ1-1; D gene uncertain. V was cut by 3 bases and J by 2 bases, with 7 bases left in between. Germline V gene data show CDR1 as SGHTA and CDR2 as FQGNSA. The CDR3 extends over 13 amino acids. The CDR3 sequence is CASSFTENTEAFF. CDR3 nucleotide sequence: TGTGCCAGCAGCTTTACAGAAAACACTGAAGCTTTCTTT.

This clone was observed once. V is TRBV5-5 and J is TRBJ2-6, with D unresolved. The V gene lost 0 bases and the J gene lost 1 base, with 5 bases spanning the gap. This CDR3 comprises 15 residues. In germline, CDR1 is SGHKS, CDR2 YYEKEE (reference sequence). The DNA for the CDR3 is TGTGCCAGCAGCTTGGTGGCATCTGGGGCCAACGTCCTGACTTTC. Its translation: CASSLVASGANVLTF.

The V call is TRBV7-9, the J call TRBJ2-3; 11 bases fit TRBD2. CDR3 length: 17 residues. Germline V gene data show CDR1 as SEHNR and CDR2 as FQNEAQ (reference sequence). With V trimmed by 2 bases and J by 4 bases, 8 bases remained unmatched. The CDR3, as DNA: TGTGCCAGCAGCTTACACGGTAGCGGGGGGGAGGCAGATACGCAGTATTTT. Amino acids: CASSLHGSGGEADTQYF.

This chain uses TRBV7-3 with TRBJ2-5; TRBD2 aligns across 16 bases. V shed 5 bases and J 6 bases; nucleotides not matched to a gene: 6. CDR1 is SGHTA and CDR2 is FQGTGA in the germline V gene. The CDR3 is made up of 16 amino acids. The CDR3 sequence: CASSAGTSGGAKTQYF. The CDR3 DNA reads TGTGCCAGCAGCGCTGGGACTAGCGGGGGGGCGAAGACCCAGTACTTC.

A word on this clone: Other DNA sequences in this specimen translate into the identical CDR3. This chain links TRBV2 with TRBJ2-3, with TRBD1 as a possible D gene (6 bases). V lost 4 bases, J lost 3 bases, and 14 bases lay in between. This CDR3 has 15 amino acids. The V gene's germline CDR1 is SNHLY and CDR2 FYNNEI. This chain's CDR3 is CASSGGTSSTDTQYF. The CDR3 DNA follows: TGTGCCAGCAGTGGAGGGACATCGAGTACAGATACGCAGTATTTT.

The chain employs TRBV4-1 and TRBJ1-2, with 9 bases aligning to TRBD1. Germline lookup yields CDR1 MGHRA and CDR2 YSYEKL. The CDR3 extends over 17 amino acids. Losses at the gene ends were 3 bases for V and 4 bases for J; bases not matched to a gene: 12. The CDR3 DNA reads TGCGCCAGCAGCCATGACTTTACAGGGGGCTGGGGCTATGGCTACACCTTC. Translation: CASSHDFTGGWGYGYTF.

J is TRBJ2-1 and V is TRBV6-5; 10 bases are a match to TRBD2. Germline V gene lookup returns CDR1 MNHEY and CDR2 SVGAGI. J gave up 4 bases and V 4 bases, and 7 bases lay outside the gene matches. The length of the CDR3 is 16 residues. The CDR3 DNA reads as TGTGCCAGCAGTTCTTCTAGCGGGGGTAGTTACAATGAGCAGTTCTTC. It codes for CASSSSSGGSYNEQFF.

This chain uses TRBV11-3 with TRBJ2-7; D is unclear. The V end was cut by 1 base, the J end by 3 bases, with 7 bases between. The CDR3 loop spans 13 amino acids. CDR1 and CDR2 (germline): SGHNT, YENEEA. The CDR3 coding sequence is TGTGCCAGCAGCTTAGCTGTAAACTACGAGCAGTACTTC. This gives the protein CASSLAVNYEQYF.

This chain links TRBV6-2 or TRBV6-3 with TRBJ1-1, with a possible D match to TRBD1 (6 bases). CDR3 size: 14 residues. Trimming pared 5 bases from V and 0 bases from J, leaving 10 bases between. Germline values: CDR1 MNHEY, CDR2 SVGEGT. The CDR3 here is CASSIQGMNTEAFF. In DNA form, the CDR3 reads TGTGCCAGCAGTATACAGGGCATGAACACTGAAGCTTTCTTT.

The chain combines TRBV27 with TRBJ2-3; D may be TRBD1 (6 bases). V was cut by 8 bases and J by 0 bases, with 12 bases left in between. Germline CDR1 is MNHEY and CDR2 is SMNVEV (reference sequence). This CDR3 comprises 14 residues. The CDR3 bases are TGTGCCAGCGGGAGTGGGACAAGCACAGATACGCAGTATTTT. Translation: CASGSGTSTDTQYF.

The J gene is TRBJ1-5, the V gene TRBV28, with TRBD1 matching 7 bases. V shed 10 bases, J shed 0 bases, and the junction held 12 bases outside the gene matches. Germline values: CDR1 MDHEN, CDR2 SYDVKM. The CDR3 loop spans 16 amino acids. Written as DNA, the CDR3 is TGTGCCATCCATTCTCAGGGGGGCTATAGCAATCAGCCCCAGCATTTT. Its translation is CAIHSQGGYSNQPQHF.

The chain's CDR3 is CASSLSGAGGETQYF. As DNA, the CDR3 is TGTGCCAGCAGCTTAAGCGGCGCAGGGGGAGAGACCCAGTACTTC. This chain connects TRBV7-9 to TRBJ2-5, with 7 nucleotides matching TRBD1. Germline V gene sequence: CDR1 SEHNR, CDR2 FQNEAQ (reference sequence). The CDR3 covers 15 residues. J gave up 4 bases and V 2 bases, and 7 bases lay outside the gene matches.

The CDR3 bases are TGCGCCAGCAGCTTTATACAGGGAGGGGGCAATGAGCAGTTCTTC. Translating it yields CASSFIQGGGNEQFF. This chain connects TRBV5-1 to TRBJ2-1, with D perhaps matching TRBD2 (7 bases). The CDR3 has 15 residues. V was cut by 2 bases and J by 6 bases, with 15 bases left in between. Germline V gene sequence: CDR1 SGHRS, CDR2 YFSETQ.

The DNA for the CDR3 is TGTGCCAGCAGCCAGGACAGGGCTAATGAAAAACTGTTTTTT. Residues: CASSQDRANEKLFF. V is TRBV11-2 and J is TRBJ1-4, with 8 bases identical to TRBD1. Germline loops: CDR1 SGHAT, CDR2 FQNNGV. After removal of 5 bases from V and 3 bases from J, the junction contained 2 bases not matched to a gene. The CDR3 length is 14 residues.

The chain links TRBV15 to TRBJ2-5; unclear D gene. Between the trimmed V and J ends, which lost 2 bases and 1 base, there was a span of 11 bases. CDR1 and CDR2 (germline): LNHNV, YYDKDF (reference sequence). This CDR3 spans 15 amino acids. The CDR3 is CATSRSPVSQETQYF. For the CDR3, the DNA is TGTGCCACCAGCAGATCTCCGGTGTCCCAAGAGACCCAGTACTTC.